The TCR beta chain described here comes from a study of human T cells and chemical hapten exposure. Trimming removed 3 bases at V and 0 bases at J, with 7 bases between. The V gene's germline CDR1 is MNHNS and CDR2 SASEGT. The CDR3 loop spans 14 amino acids. General study findings and limits: DPC sensitization produced no change in TCRs with frequency above 1 in 1000.

TCRdb analysed the RACE reads with MiXCR anew, one entry per CDR3 protein. This sample has tens of thousands of distinct CDR3 sequences, with roughly 10% found just once. As for time point: patch test 1, 2 weeks after DPC sensitization. Treatment described: therapeutic diphenylcyclopropenone sensitization with weekly scalp DPC. In this sample, this clonotype turned up many times. Its specificity is not known. The V call is TRBV6-1, the J call TRBJ2-3; no firm D call. The source is a man in his forties or fifties with alopecia areata. Some clones in this sample may be carry-over from other donors' samples. The sequencing used whole blood, collected in connection with sensitization to the hapten diphenylcyclopropenone (DPC). The CDR3 loop is CASSDRSSTDTQYF. The CDR3, as DNA: TGTGCCAGCAGTGACAGATCTAGCACAGATACGCAGTATTTT.